This T cell receptor (beta chain) is from a study of blood T cell repertoires in COVID-19. V was cut by 2 bases and J by 7 bases, with 9 bases left in between. Germline V gene data show CDR1 as LGHNT and CDR2 as FRNRAP. The CDR3 has 13 residues. Sequencing was performed with immunoSEQ multiplex PCR; in TCRdb, only in-frame clones are kept and a portion is missing. The sample consists of some 300,000 clones, almost 90% of them appearing once. The J gene is TRBJ2-1, the V gene TRBV12-5; maybe TRBD1 (5 bases). The origin of this receptor is a woman in her thirties or forties with COVID-19, enrolled during active disease. The sequencing sample was made of peripheral blood. CDR3 sequence (DNA): TGTGCTAGTGGTTTGAGGGGCTGGAATGAGCAGTTCTTC. This encodes CASGLRGWNEQFF.